This T cell receptor beta chain was identified during a study of beta chain features in type 1 diabetes. Reverse transcribing all isolated RNA meant expressed TCRB transcripts were sequenced. Millions of reads, on average, came from each naive, central memory and regulatory T cell sample. Generated by immunoSEQ multiplex PCR, the TCRdb table keeps only in-frame clones and is missing some. The data show over 650,000 clones, over 12% seen once. Study results and caveats: Shortening of TCRB CDR3s, moderate but significant, appeared in all four CD4+ subsets of Type 1 diabetes patients. Patients with type 1 diabetes showed fewer VDJ junction insertions and more deletions.

V lost 3 bases, J lost 5 bases, and 14 bases lay in between. The CDR3 sequence is 14 residues long. CDR1 and CDR2 from the germline V gene are SGHTS and YDEGEE. Sorting that relied on CD45RO/CCR7/CD25/CD127/CD95/CD27 yielded CD4+ naive, central memory, regulatory and stem cell-like memory cells. This clone turned up a few times. Its antigen is unidentified. The source is a man between 18 and 35 years old with type 1 diabetes. The specimen sequenced was naive CD4+ T cells from blood. The chain recombines TRBV5-8 with TRBJ1-2; D is unclear. This chain's CDR3 is CASSYGAVLYGYTF. The CDR3 region has the DNA TGTGCCAGCAGCTATGGAGCGGTCCTGTATGGCTACACCTTC.